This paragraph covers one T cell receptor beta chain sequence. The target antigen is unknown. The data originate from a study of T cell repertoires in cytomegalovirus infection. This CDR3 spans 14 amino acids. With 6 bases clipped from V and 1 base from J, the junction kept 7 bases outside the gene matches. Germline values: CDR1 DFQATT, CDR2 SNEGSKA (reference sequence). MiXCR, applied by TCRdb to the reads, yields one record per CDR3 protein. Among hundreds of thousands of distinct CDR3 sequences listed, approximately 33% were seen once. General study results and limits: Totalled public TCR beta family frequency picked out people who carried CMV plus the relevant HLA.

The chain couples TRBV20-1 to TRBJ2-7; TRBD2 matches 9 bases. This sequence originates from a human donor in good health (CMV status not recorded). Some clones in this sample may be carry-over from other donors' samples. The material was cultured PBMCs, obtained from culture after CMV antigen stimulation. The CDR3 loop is CSAPTSGPSYEQYF. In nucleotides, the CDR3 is TGCAGTGCCCCTACTAGCGGGCCGTCCTACGAGCAGTACTTC.